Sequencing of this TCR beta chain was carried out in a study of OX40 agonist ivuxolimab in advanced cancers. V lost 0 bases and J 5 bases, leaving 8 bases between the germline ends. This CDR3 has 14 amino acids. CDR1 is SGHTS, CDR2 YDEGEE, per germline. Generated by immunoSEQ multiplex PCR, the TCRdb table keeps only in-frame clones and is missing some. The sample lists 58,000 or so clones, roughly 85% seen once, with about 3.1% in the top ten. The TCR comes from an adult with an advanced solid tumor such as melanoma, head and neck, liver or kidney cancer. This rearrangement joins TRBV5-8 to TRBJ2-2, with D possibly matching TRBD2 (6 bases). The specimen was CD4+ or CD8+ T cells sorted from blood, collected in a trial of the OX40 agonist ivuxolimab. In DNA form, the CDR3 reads TGTGCCAGCAGCTTGGGACTAGTTACCGGGGAGCTGTTTTTT. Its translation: CASSLGLVTGELFF.